This is a list of T cell receptor beta chains from one sample in a study of T-cell reconstitution after alpha-beta-depleted transplantation in children. TCRdb itself ran the PCR reads through MiXCR, one entry per CDR3 protein. Of fewer than 250,000 distinct CDR3 sequences in the sample, roughly 15% were seen once. The material sequenced was PBMCs, mostly from graft donor cells, taken 360 days after TCRalphabeta/CD19-depleted stem cell transplant. These receptors all come from a male patient between 2 and 10 years old who had a stem cell transplant for acute lymphoblastic leukemia, so the T cells may come from the graft donor. Each CDR3 is given without its conserved first and last residue. Each record gives: J gene, clone size, V gene, CDR3 protein. Size values are once, few and many counts, or a class for expanded clones, and some rows have none.

TRBJ1-2 few TRBV29-1 SVARGPGGYT
TRBJ2-5 - TRBV29-1 SVGTGNQETQY
TRBJ2-1 - TRBV10-3 AISLSRFWDSSPNEQF
TRBJ1-2 - TRBV5-6 ASSLFDRLGANYGYT
TRBJ2-7 few TRBV10-3 AISESKGQGASNEQY
TRBJ2-3 - TRBV20-1 SAEKLAGVKDTQY
TRBJ1-1 few TRBV12-3/TRBV12-4 ASSLIYGGAF
TRBJ2-5 many TRBV7-2 ASSFILGVEQETQY
TRBJ1-2 few TRBV3-1 ASSLGGDGYT
TRBJ1-1 - TRBV19 ASSIFGRNTEAF
TRBJ2-1 few TRBV6-5 ASSYRGGGVNEQF
TRBJ2-7 few TRBV6-6 ASSYSGEQY
TRBJ1-5 few TRBV27 ASSPLGQPQH
TRBJ2-2 - TRBV4-2 ASSQVRPGQGPANTGELF
TRBJ2-5 few TRBV5-1 ASSFRQGRETQY
TRBJ2-2 - TRBV7-2 ASSTGRGLTGELF
TRBJ1-3 once TRBV10-2 ASSEWGRSGNTIY
TRBJ2-7 few TRBV10-3 AISQQGGIVYEQY
TRBJ2-1 - TRBV13 ASSHRTSSYNEQF
TRBJ1-5 many TRBV6-5 ASSPDRAFHGPQH
TRBJ1-1 - TRBV9 ASSVWAQSEAF
TRBJ1-1 few TRBV10-3 AISDSRVGNTEAF